The 30 T cell receptor beta chains given below trace back to one sample, sequenced in a study of shared clonotypes between healthy human individuals. Sequencing was performed with immunoSEQ multiplex PCR; in TCRdb, only in-frame clones are kept and a portion is missing. The data contain approximately 2.3 million clones, over 90% of them seen just once; the ten biggest clones take up 0.35% to 0.5%. The specimen sequenced was naive CD4+ T cells from PBMCs. Subset reported: CD45RA+ positively selected. The source of these receptors is a man between 18 and 35 years old in good health. Some clones in this sample may be carry-over from other donors' samples.

The chain employs TRBV19 and TRBJ1-5, with 7 positions matching TRBD1. The CDR3 spans 21 residues. Germline assignment: CDR1 LNHDA and CDR2 SQIVND (reference sequence). The trim removed 3 bases at V and 1 base at J, leaving 21 bases unmatched. Here the CDR3 DNA reads TGTGCCAGTAGTATCCGCCCCTCGAGAAGGGGGCTAGGGTCAAGCAATCAGCCCCAGCATTTT. This sequence encodes CASSIRPSRRGLGSSNQPQHF.

The chain is built from TRBV15 and TRBJ2-3; TRBD2 matches at 9 bases. After removal of 5 bases from V and 4 bases from J, the junction contained 7 bases not matched to a gene. This CDR3 has 15 amino acids. CDR1 is LNHNV, CDR2 YYDKDF, per germline (reference sequence). CDR3 DNA sequence: TGTGCCACCAGCGGCAGGCGGGAGGGCCCAGATACGCAGTATTTT. Residues: CATSGRREGPDTQYF. The variable domain in full, completed from reference TRBV15 and TRBJ2-3, reads DAMVIQNPRYQVTQFGKPVTLSCSQTLNHNVMYWYQQKSSQAPKLLFHYYDKDFNNEADTPDNFQSRRPNTSFCFLDIRSPGLGDTAMYLCATSGRREGPDTQYFGPGTRLTVL.

This clone was detected once. The identical CDR3 is also encoded by other nucleotide sequences in the sample. The chain uses TRBV5-1 and TRBJ2-2; D possibly corresponds to TRBD1 (5 bases). Germline V gives CDR1 SGHRS, CDR2 YFSETQ. The V and J ends lost 0 bases and 4 bases respectively, with 13 bases between them. This CDR3 comprises 16 residues. The CDR3, as DNA: TGCGCCAGCAGCTTGGATGGCAGGGCCGGCACCGGGGAGCTGTTTTTT. Its protein product is CASSLDGRAGTGELFF.

In its sample, this clone was seen a few times. The DNA of the CDR3 is TGTGCCAGCAGCGTAGCACGACAGGACTATGGCTACACCTTC. This translates into CASSVARQDYGYTF. The rearrangement links TRBV9 to TRBJ1-2; a weak D match, TRBD1 (6 bases). Germline V gives CDR1 SGDLS, CDR2 YYNGEE. Between the trimmed V and J ends, which lost 0 bases and 3 bases, there was a span of 9 bases. This CDR3 comprises 14 residues.

This rearrangement joins TRBV19 to TRBJ1-4, with D maybe TRBD1 (5 bases). This CDR3 has 15 amino acids. Trimming cost V 3 bases and J 7 bases, with 15 bases left between them. Per the germline V gene, CDR1 is LNHDA and CDR2 is SQIVND (reference sequence). CDR3 residues: CASSIPRGGTEKLFF. CDR3 nucleotide sequence: TGTGCCAGTAGTATCCCCCGGGGGGGGACTGAAAAACTGTTTTTT.

This clone has just one count. The sample contains more than one DNA sequence encoding this CDR3. The J gene is TRBJ1-1, the V gene TRBV7-3, with 7 positions matching TRBD1. The CDR3 has 14 amino acids. Losses at the gene ends were 5 bases for V and 3 bases for J; bases not matched to a gene: 6. Germline values: CDR1 SGHTA, CDR2 FQGTGA. CDR3 protein: CASSTQGGDTEAFF. CDR3 DNA: TGTGCCAGCAGCACTCAGGGGGGAGACACTGAAGCTTTCTTT.

The chain joins TRBV9 to TRBJ2-1; the match to TRBD2 covers 10 bases. V shed 0 bases and J 3 bases; nucleotides not matched to a gene: 3. The CDR3 runs to 16 residues. Germline V CDR1 and CDR2: SGDLS, YYNGEE. CDR3 nucleotide sequence: TGTGCCAGCAGCGTAGGACTAGCGGGTCTCTACAATGAGCAGTTCTTC. This encodes CASSVGLAGLYNEQFF.

This clone was detected once. The rearrangement joins TRBV4-2 to TRBJ1-4, with D perhaps matching TRBD1 (6 bases). V gave up 0 bases and J gave up 8 bases, with 16 bases separating them. This CDR3 has 16 residues. Germline loops: CDR1 LGHNA, CDR2 YNFKEQ. Written as DNA, the CDR3 is TGTGCCAGCAGCCAAGATCCCCGCAGGGGAGGGGAAAAACTGTTTTTT. As protein: CASSQDPRRGGEKLFF.

This chain joins TRBV4-1 and TRBJ2-1; 10 bases line up with TRBD2. After removal of 1 base from V and 6 bases from J, the junction contained 9 bases not matched to a gene. The CDR3 has 17 residues. The V gene's germline CDR1 is MGHRA and CDR2 YSYEKL. CDR3 DNA: TGCGCCAGCAGCCAAGCCCTCCTCCGGACTAGCGGCAATGAGCAGTTCTTC. It encodes CASSQALLRTSGNEQFF.

The rearrangement links TRBV6-4 to TRBJ1-3; D remains ambiguous. Germline CDR1 is MRHNA and CDR2 is SNTAGT. Trimming stripped 8 bases from V and 0 bases from J, with 8 bases between. This CDR3 is 13 amino acids long. The CDR3 nucleotides read TGTGCCAGCCCAGATAGCTCTGGAAACACCATATATTTT. This encodes CASPDSSGNTIYF.

This chain connects TRBV7-2 to TRBJ2-6, with D perhaps being TRBD1 or TRBD2 (5 bases each). The germline gives CDR1 SGHTA, CDR2 FQGNSA. Trimming took 2 bases from V and 0 from J, leaving 14 bases between them. The CDR3 contains 18 residues. CDR3 nucleotides: TGTGCCAGCAGCTTAAAGGGGACGGGGTACTCTGGGGCCAACGTCCTGACTTTC. It is translated as CASSLKGTGYSGANVLTF.

The rearrangement links TRBV4-1 to TRBJ1-2, with no clear D. Trimming removed 4 bases at V and 5 bases at J, with 14 bases between. This CDR3 has 14 residues. Germline assignment: CDR1 MGHRA and CDR2 YSYEKL. The DNA for the CDR3 is TGCGCCAGCAGCCGCGCGGCGAAATTTTATGGCTACACCTTC. Translation: CASSRAAKFYGYTF.

The V gene is TRBV6-6, the J gene TRBJ2-1; D not resolved. V was shortened by 4 bases and J by 4 bases, with 5 bases between the two germline ends. The CDR3 length is 12 residues. CDR1 MNHNY and CDR2 SVGAGI come from the germline V gene (reference sequence). CDR3 bases: TGTGCCAGCAGTTTTCGGTACAATGAGCAGTTCTTC. Translated: CASSFRYNEQFF.

A word on this clone: The same CDR3 can be traced to other DNA sequences in this sample. The chain links TRBV2 to TRBJ1-2; TRBD1 agrees at 9 bases. CDR3 length: 14 residues. Germline V CDR1 and CDR2: SNHLY, FYNNEI. V shed 8 bases and J 1 base; nucleotides not matched to a gene: 5. CDR3 coding DNA: TGTGCCAGCTCGGGGACAGGGCTTAACTATGGCTACACCTTC. This gives the protein CASSGTGLNYGYTF.

The chain is built from TRBV15 and TRBJ2-1; unclear D gene. The CDR3 loop spans 13 amino acids. Germline CDR1 LNHNV, CDR2 YYDKDF (reference sequence). V was cut by 1 base and J by 7 bases, with 8 bases left in between. CDR3: CATSRGAANEQFF. The CDR3 coding sequence is TGTGCCACCAGCAGAGGGGCCGCAAATGAGCAGTTCTTC.

Comment on this clone: This specimen includes other DNA sequences encoding the same CDR3. This rearrangement joins TRBV7-9 to TRBJ2-5, with D tentatively TRBD2 (5 bases). CDR3 size: 15 residues. Deletions cut 0 bases from V and 3 bases from J, with 11 bases between. The germline gives CDR1 SEHNR, CDR2 FQNEAQ (reference sequence). The CDR3 loop reads CASSLASGGKETQYF. The CDR3 region has the DNA TGTGCCAGCAGCTTAGCGAGCGGCGGAAAAGAGACCCAGTACTTC.

The chain joins TRBV7-9 to TRBJ1-2; 9 nucleotides match TRBD1. Trimming at V came to 4 bases and at J to 4 bases, leaving 4 bases not matched to a gene. CDR1 is SEHNR and CDR2 is FQNEAQ in the germline V gene (reference sequence). The CDR3 covers 14 residues. In DNA, the CDR3 is TGTGCCAGCAGCTCAGAGGACAGGGGCTATGGCTACACCTTC. As protein: CASSSEDRGYGYTF.

CDR3 sequence reads: CASRPTQANNNEQFF. The CDR3 DNA reads as TGTGCCAGCAGACCCACCCAGGCCAACAACAATGAGCAGTTCTTC. This chain uses TRBV14 with TRBJ2-1; D is unresolved. V was clipped by 6 bases and J by 5 bases, with 17 bases between them. The CDR3 has 15 amino acids. Germline V CDR1 and CDR2: SGHDN, FVKESK.

Comment on this clone: Additional DNA sequences in this sample encode the identical CDR3. The J gene is TRBJ1-4, the V gene TRBV15; no reliable D call. Trimming removed 1 base at V and 0 bases at J, with 6 bases between. The length of the CDR3 is 15 residues. CDR1 LNHNV and CDR2 YYDKDF come from the germline V gene (reference sequence). CDR3 residues: CATSRGGSTNEKLFF. The CDR3 region has the DNA TGTGCCACCAGCAGAGGGGGTTCAACTAATGAAAAACTGTTTTTT.

The rearrangement joins TRBV9 to TRBJ1-1; TRBD1 aligns across 7 bases. Germline loops: CDR1 SGDLS, CDR2 YYNGEE. CDR3 length: 13 residues. J was trimmed by 7 bases and V by 3 bases; bases with no gene match: 6. CDR3 in DNA: TGTGCCAGCAGCGGCCCCAGGGGGGATGAAGCTTTCTTT. Translating gives CASSGPRGDEAFF.

The rearrangement joins TRBV7-9 to TRBJ1-1; 8 nucleotides line up with TRBD1. With V trimmed by 4 bases and J by 7 bases, 5 bases remained unmatched. The germline V gene has CDR1 SEHNR and CDR2 FQNEAQ (reference sequence). CDR3 length: 13 amino acids. CDR3 sequence: CASSSNRGSEAFF. The CDR3 coding sequence is TGTGCCAGCAGCTCTAACAGGGGGAGTGAAGCTTTCTTT.

This clone was detected a few times. V and J are TRBV5-6 and TRBJ1-1; tentatively, D is TRBD1 (5 bases). The length of the CDR3 is 14 residues. V dropped 4 bases and J dropped 6 bases, with 16 bases sitting between them. In germline, CDR1 is SGHDT, CDR2 YYEEEE. CDR3 loop: CASSPSTRGAEAFF. CDR3 nucleotide sequence: TGTGCCAGCAGCCCATCTACCCGGGGCGCTGAAGCTTTCTTT.

This chain joins TRBV2 and TRBJ1-5; D gene uncertain. This CDR3 contains 12 residues. Germline assignment: CDR1 SNHLY and CDR2 FYNNEI. V was shortened by 6 bases and J by 9 bases, with 12 bases between the two germline ends. The CDR3 sequence is CASRYSSWPQHF. As DNA, the CDR3 is TGTGCCAGCAGATACTCGTCTTGGCCCCAGCATTTT.

The chain employs TRBV6-6 and TRBJ1-1; no firm D call. CDR1 and CDR2 (germline): MNHNY, SVGAGI (reference sequence). Trimming shortened V by 0 bases and J by 10 bases, and 15 bases separated the two germline ends. The length of the CDR3 is 14 residues. Written as DNA, the CDR3 is TGTGCCAGCAGTTACTCGGGTGAAACGGGATCAGCTTTCTTT. Translated, it gives CASSYSGETGSAFF.

The V call is TRBV7-3, the J call TRBJ1-3; D is ambiguous. The V gene lost 0 bases and the J gene lost 4 bases, with 4 bases spanning the gap. The CDR3 has 13 amino acids. The V gene's germline CDR1 is SGHTA and CDR2 FQGTGA. CDR3 residues: CASSLTQGNTIYF. CDR3 DNA: TGTGCCAGCAGCTTAACCCAAGGAAACACCATATATTTT.

The chain carries TRBV28 and TRBJ2-1, with TRBD2 identical over 16 bases. With 11 bases clipped from V and 9 bases from J, the junction kept 10 bases outside the gene matches. This CDR3 has 15 residues. The germline CDR1 and CDR2 sequences are MDHEN and SYDVKM. CDR3 bases: TGTGCCGTTCAGACCGGGACTAGCGGGAGGGGTGAGCAGTTCTTC. Translating it yields CAVQTGTSGRGEQFF. Using reference TRBV28 and TRBJ2-1 for the parts outside the CDR3, the full variable domain is DVKVTQSSRYLVKRTGEKVFLECVQDMDHENMFWYRQDPGLGLRLIYFSYDVKMKEKGDIPEGYSVSREKKERFSLILESASTNQTSMYLCAVQTGTSGRGEQFFGPGTRLTVL.

The J gene is TRBJ2-5, the V gene TRBV19, with TRBD2 as a possible D gene (6 bases). Trimming shortened V by 3 bases and J by 1 base, and 9 bases separated the two germline ends. In germline, CDR1 is LNHDA, CDR2 SQIVND (reference sequence). The CDR3 totals 14 residues. The CDR3 sequence is CASSIASVQETQYF. The DNA for the CDR3 is TGTGCCAGTAGTATCGCTAGCGTCCAAGAGACCCAGTACTTC. The whole variable domain, filled in from reference TRBV19 and TRBJ2-5, reads DGGITQSPKYLFRKEGQNVTLSCEQNLNHDAMYWYRQDPGQGLRLIYYSQIVNDFQKGDIAEGYSVSREKKESFPLTVTSAQKNPTAFYLCASSIASVQETQYFGPGTRLLVL.

This clone was detected once. The chain uses TRBV19 and TRBJ2-7; D not resolved. Germline CDR1 is LNHDA and CDR2 is SQIVND (reference sequence). CDR3 length: 13 residues. Trimming removed 9 bases at V and 4 bases at J, with 16 bases between. The CDR3 sequence is CASAWGNGYEQYF. As DNA, the CDR3 is TGTGCCAGCGCGTGGGGAAATGGTTACGAGCAGTACTTC.

This chain connects TRBV27 to TRBJ2-3, with D uncertain. The CDR3 is 13 amino acids. Trimming pared 11 bases from V and 0 bases from J, leaving 12 bases between. CDR1 and CDR2 (germline): MNHEY, SMNVEV (reference sequence). The CDR3 region is CASRTASTDTQYF. CDR3 nucleotide sequence: TGTGCCTCTAGAACGGCTAGCACAGATACGCAGTATTTT.

The chain employs TRBV7-3 and TRBJ2-3, with D possibly TRBD2 on 5 matching bases. The CDR3 is 14 residues long. V lost 8 bases and J lost 4, with 16 bases in between. The germline gives CDR1 SGHTA, CDR2 FQGTGA. The CDR3 reads CASAPGAGPDTQYF. CDR3 sequence (DNA): TGTGCCAGCGCGCCCGGTGCGGGCCCAGATACGCAGTATTTT.